Below, 13 T cell receptor beta chains from the same sample are listed, as sequenced in a study of blood T cell repertoires in COVID-19. Sequencing used immunoSEQ multiplex PCR; TCRdb keeps in-frame clones, though not all of them. The data hold over 250,000 clones, with 89% observed a single time. Sequenced material: peripheral blood. These receptors were collected from a man aged 45 to 65 with acute or convalescent COVID-19.

A note on this clone: The same CDR3 arises from other DNA sequences in this sample as well. The V call is TRBV27, the J call TRBJ2-7; D might be TRBD2 (6 bases). The ends were cut back, 2 bases at V and 6 bases at J, with 11 bases in the middle. Germline assignment: CDR1 MNHEY and CDR2 SMNVEV (reference sequence). The CDR3 runs to 13 residues. CDR3 loop: CASSLSGPGEQYF. The CDR3 DNA sequence: TGTGCCAGCAGTTTAAGCGGGCCAGGCGAGCAGTACTTC.

The rearrangement uses TRBV19 and TRBJ2-2; D remains unclear. The length of the CDR3 is 14 residues. Trimming left V 3 bases short and J 1 base short, with 6 bases between. Looked up from germline, CDR1 is LNHDA and CDR2 is SQIVND (reference sequence). The CDR3 loop reads CASSILENTGELFF. DNA of the CDR3: TGTGCCAGTAGTATTTTAGAGAACACCGGGGAGCTGTTTTTT.

This chain joins TRBV6-5 and TRBJ1-6, with 8 positions matching TRBD1. The junction had 6 bases not matched to a gene; V was cut back by 0 bases and J by 11 bases. From germline, CDR1 is MNHEY and CDR2 SVGAGI. The length of the CDR3 is 15 residues. The CDR3: CASSYSTAGGTPLHF. CDR3 in DNA: TGTGCCAGCAGTTACTCGACGGCAGGGGGCACACCCCTCCACTTT.

The chain's CDR3 is CASSTRGQPQHF. CDR3 nucleotides: TGTGCCAGCAGTACCAGGGGTCAGCCCCAGCATTTT. The chain recombines TRBV27 with TRBJ1-5; D is possibly TRBD1 (6 bases). The CDR3 consists of 12 residues. CDR1 and CDR2 (germline): MNHEY, SMNVEV (reference sequence). The V end lost 5 bases, the J end lost 6 bases, and 8 bases lay between the germline ends.

The CDR3 sequence is CASSPTRGLAGLPYEQYF. CDR3 coding DNA: TGTGCCAGCAGCCCTACCCGGGGACTAGCGGGGCTTCCCTACGAGCAGTACTTC. This chain uses TRBV7-6 with TRBJ2-7; 13 positions match TRBD2. The J segment lost 2 bases and the V segment lost 5 bases, leaving 12 bases of the junction unmatched. CDR1 and CDR2 (germline): SGHVS, FNYEAQ. The CDR3 loop spans 18 amino acids.

The chain has TRBV3-1 (or the pseudogene TRBV3-2) and TRBJ2-3, with a weak D call TRBD1 (5 bases). Germline CDR1 reads LGHDT; CDR2 reads YNNKEL (reference sequence). V lost 1 base, J lost 3 bases, and 8 bases lay in between. CDR3 length: 14 amino acids. CDR3 sequence reads: CASSQVGATDTQYF. CDR3 sequence (DNA): TGTGCCAGCAGCCAAGTTGGGGCAACAGATACGCAGTATTTT.

V and J are TRBV9 and TRBJ2-1; 7 bases line up with TRBD2. CDR3 size: 13 residues. The V and J ends lost 9 bases and 5 bases, in that order; junction bases with no gene match: 8. CDR1 and CDR2 (germline): SGDLS, YYNGEE. As DNA, the CDR3 is TGTGCCACCGCCACCAGCGGGGACAATGAGCAGTTCTTC. Translation gives CATATSGDNEQFF.

The chain carries TRBV19 and TRBJ1-5; 8 nucleotides line up with TRBD1. The germline gives CDR1 LNHDA, CDR2 SQIVND (reference sequence). V trimming: 4 bases; J trimming: 2 bases; junction bases outside the gene matches: 1. This CDR3 has 14 amino acids. CDR3: CASSKDRGNQPQHF. In nucleotides, the CDR3 is TGTGCCAGTAGTAAGGACAGGGGCAATCAGCCCCAGCATTTT. The full variable domain, completed using reference TRBV19 and TRBJ1-5, is DGGITQSPKYLFRKEGQNVTLSCEQNLNHDAMYWYRQDPGQGLRLIYYSQIVNDFQKGDIAEGYSVSREKKESFPLTVTSAQKNPTAFYLCASSKDRGNQPQHFGDGTRLSIL.

This rearrangement joins TRBV10-3 to TRBJ2-3; 7 positions agree with TRBD2. This CDR3 region has 12 residues. In germline, CDR1 is ENHRY, CDR2 SYGVKD. V shed 11 bases, J shed 6 bases, and the junction held 8 bases outside the gene matches. The CDR3 here is CAFGTNADTQYF. CDR3 bases: TGTGCCTTCGGGACTAACGCGGATACGCAGTATTTT.

This chain joins TRBV6-5 and TRBJ1-6; D is possibly TRBD1 (6 bases). Per the germline V gene, CDR1 is MNHEY and CDR2 is SVGAGI. The V gene lost 5 bases and the J gene lost 6 bases, with 8 bases spanning the gap. This CDR3 has 13 residues. The CDR3: CASSRGSNSPLHF. DNA of the CDR3: TGTGCCAGCAGTAGGGGGTCTAATTCACCCCTCCACTTT.

As to this clone: The junction differs from germline at one of its ends, possibly a read error. This CDR3 is CASSLGFSGPNEQFF. CDR3 nucleotides: TGTGCCAGCAGCCTAGGGTTTTCAGGGCCCAATGAGCAGTTCTTC. The rearrangement joins TRBV13 to TRBJ2-1; tentative D call: TRBD1 (5 bases). This CDR3 contains 15 residues. The germline V gene encodes CDR1 PRHDT and CDR2 FYEKMQ (reference sequence).

This chain joins TRBV5-1 and TRBJ2-7; D is unresolved. With 6 bases removed from V and 0 bases from J, the gap between germline ends came to 10 bases. Germline-derived CDR1 and CDR2 are SGHRS and YFSETQ. The CDR3 extends over 13 amino acids. The chain's CDR3 is CASMGESSYEQYF. The CDR3 DNA reads as TGCGCCAGCATGGGCGAGAGCTCCTACGAGCAGTACTTC.

This chain joins TRBV5-1 and TRBJ2-1; 12 bases map to TRBD1. Per the germline V gene, CDR1 is SGHRS and CDR2 is YFSETQ. V gave up 4 bases and J gave up 7 bases; unmatched junction bases: 6. The CDR3 extends over 15 amino acids. The CDR3 DNA sequence: TGCGCCAGCAGCCTAGGGACAGGGGGCGGGAATGAGCAGTTCTTC. Translation gives CASSLGTGGGNEQFF.